The clone carrying this T cell receptor beta chain was found many times. Its target is not known. The sample belongs to a study of response to subunit inactivated influenza vaccine. Whole-study results and caveats: Seasonal influenza vaccination, on each occasion, was suggested by the authors to recruit few new T cells.

Via MiXCR, TCRdb re-called the RT-PCR reads, giving one row per CDR3 protein. The sample has under 850,000 distinct CDR3 sequences; less than 20% are singletons. The CDR3 covers 14 residues. Germline V gives CDR1 DFQATT, CDR2 SNEGSKA (reference sequence). The V gene lost 3 bases and the J gene lost 3 bases, with 15 bases spanning the gap. Sequencing was performed on PBMCs from blood, taken more than 4 days after vaccination. The chain is built from TRBV20-1 and TRBJ2-7; perhaps TRBD2 as D (5 bases). The clonotype was recovered from a man aged 50 to 59 who received an inactivated influenza vaccine. For the CDR3, the DNA is TGCAGTGCTAGGTCGTGGGGAGAACGCTACGAGCAGTACTTC. Protein product: CSARSWGERYEQYF.